This section outlines one TCR beta chain sequence together with its context. This clonotype showed up just once. There is no known antigen for this receptor. No qualities accompany the bases; no much larger clone lies one base away. One read alone provides weak support. The data were taken from a study of CD8 T cells in Susac syndrome (dated 2019 in TCRdb). Notes on the research overall: Repertoire sequencing was used to test whether CD8+ T cell activation and differentiation in Susac syndrome was antigen driven. General findings and caveats noted by the study authors: The number of individuals in the TCR sequencing and HLA analysis was acknowledged as relatively small.

Peripheral blood CD8+ and CD4+ T cells from healthy donors, Susac syndrome patients and multiple sclerosis patients were profiled by high-throughput TCR beta sequencing. Healthy donors were age- and sex-matched controls. CD8+ TEMRA cells were enriched by FACS, while bulk CD8+ and CD4+ T cells were purified by magnetic negative isolation. Blood was collected in EDTA tubes and processed within 24 hours, with PBMCs isolated through density gradient centrifugation. PBMCs intended for TCR sequencing were cryopreserved in liquid nitrogen and were subsequently thawed in a 37 degrees C water bath. Purity of sorted or isolated CD4+, CD8+ and CD8+ TEMRA cells was at least 90%. The V end gives up 4 bases and the J end 5 bases, leaving 7 bases in the junction not matched to a gene. The CDR3 contains 14 residues, cysteine and phenylalanine counted. The entry retains the CDR3 DNA only, 42 bases that are in frame from base 1. CDR1 SGHNT and CDR2 YYREEE were looked up in the germline V gene (reference sequence).

RNA was extracted with the RNeasy kit and about 0.45 to 1 ug was reverse transcribed using random hexamers. The immunoSEQ multiplex PCR assay, covering 54 Vbeta and 13 Jbeta segments, was used to amplify TCR beta CDR3 regions. PCR amplification bias was corrected by using a synthetic template baseline for primer optimization and computational correction. On the study's bioinformatics: Reads were annotated to V, D and J genes per IMGT and analyzed with immunoSEQ Analyzer, keeping only productive sequences. Clonality was computed as one minus Shannon entropy normalized by log2 of the number of productive unique sequences. For each patient and control, public and private clones were evaluated within the 100 most prevalent clones. Susac-specific clones were defined as absent from healthy and MS cohorts, roughly 1,100 published viral clones and other ImmuneACCESS disease sequences. Using fastp at Q25 and MiXCR, TCRdb reprocessed the public reads and kept productive beta chains. Rows matching on CDR3 protein sequence are summarized as one entry with the most common DNA and genes. It is TCRdb's table, rather than the study itself, that gives the V and J calls and clone size. The sample profile shows about 160,000 distinct CDR3 sequences; 80% to 95% of them were found once. 0.13% of the sample is in the top ten clones.

Sequencing was done on a sample of CD4+ T cells from PBMCs. Here the chain combines TRBV5-4 and TRBJ2-5; 8 of the junction bases match TRBD1. This sequence originates from a human donor in good health. This receptor carries the CDR3 CASSRTGSKETQYF. The DNA sequence reads TGTGCCAGCAGCCGGACAGGGTCCAAGGAGACCCAGTACTTC.